This TCR beta chain was documented in a study of Tregs in tolerant kidney transplant recipients. Libraries were prepared by immunoSEQ multiplex PCR; TCRdb keeps only in-frame clonotypes and omits some of them. This sample has about 110,000 clones, with around 90% found just once. CD4+CD25+CD127- Tregs, CD4+CD25- non-Tregs, CD4 and CD8 cells were sorted. The CDR3 is 19 residues long. Germline lookup yields CDR1 SGDLS and CDR2 YYNGEE. After removal of 3 bases from V and 1 base from J, the junction contained 12 bases not matched to a gene. The chain joins TRBV9 to TRBJ2-5; 13 nucleotides align to TRBD2. The source material was CD4+ T cells from blood, sampled before the transplant. The sequence was obtained from a human donor who received a combined kidney and bone marrow transplant. CDR3 region: CASSATSGTSGVPQETQYF. Written as DNA, the CDR3 is TGTGCCAGCAGCGCGACCTCCGGGACTAGCGGGGTACCCCAAGAGACCCAGTACTTC.